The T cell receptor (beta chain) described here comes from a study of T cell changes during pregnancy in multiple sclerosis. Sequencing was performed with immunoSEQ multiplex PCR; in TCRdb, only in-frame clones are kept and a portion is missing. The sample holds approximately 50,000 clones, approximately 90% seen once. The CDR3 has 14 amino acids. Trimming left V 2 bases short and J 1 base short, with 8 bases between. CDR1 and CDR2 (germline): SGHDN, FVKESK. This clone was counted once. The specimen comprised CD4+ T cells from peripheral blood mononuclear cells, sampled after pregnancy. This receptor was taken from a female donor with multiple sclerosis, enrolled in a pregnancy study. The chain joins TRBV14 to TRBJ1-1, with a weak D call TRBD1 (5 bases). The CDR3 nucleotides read TGTGCCAGCAGCCAACGGGGGGAGAACACTGAAGCTTTCTTT. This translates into CASSQRGENTEAFF.